A single sample gave rise to the 2 T cell receptor beta chains below, sequenced in a study of molecular identifiers for immune sequencing clone quantification (dated by TCRdb to the late 2010s). Library method: PCR. The sample was run on an Illumina HiSeq 4000. TCRdb reworked the public reads: Q25 trimming with fastp, MiXCR clone assembly, productive beta chains retained. Every entry covers one CDR3 protein and lists the most common genes and DNA from its rows. In all, the sample holds some 93,000 distinct CDR3 sequences, and around 23% of those were seen once. The leading ten clones occupy more than 0.85% of the sample. Sequencing input: naive CD8+ T cells from blood, with Jurkat cell RNA spiked in. The sample's cell subset or site, from its label and the paper: FACS-sorted CD8+CD4-CCR7+CD45RA+ naive T cells. The receptors derive from a human donor in good health. Some libraries in this study had Jurkat cell RNA spiked in.

This clonotype has ten or more counts. The rearrangement links TRBV5-1 to TRBJ2-2, with D tentatively TRBD1 (6 bases). This CDR3 has 14 residues. V lost 0 bases to trimming and J lost 5 bases, with 8 bases between them. Germline V gene lookup returns CDR1 SGHRS and CDR2 YFSETQ. CDR3 in DNA: TGCGCCAGCAGCTTGGCAGGGGCGACCGGGGAGCTGTTTTTT. Its translation is CASSLAGATGELFF.

This clonotype was seen at least ten times. V gene TRBV12-3 or TRBV12-4 combines with J gene TRBJ2-3; D is uncertain. The V and J ends lost 2 bases and 3 bases respectively, with 6 bases between them. This CDR3 has 13 amino acids. The CDR3 loop is CASSLSETDTQYF. CDR3 DNA sequence: TGTGCCAGCAGTTTAAGCGAGACAGATACGCAGTATTTT.